This TCR beta chain was found in a study of blood T cell repertoires in COVID-19. Study as a whole: Some COVID-19 samples were acute and others convalescent; all came from the United States, Italy and Spain. Sources were T cells, B-cell-depleted T cells, or PBMCs; the material itself was cDNA or gDNA.

In the authors' workflow: Amplification of reference gene primers provided the estimated nucleated cell counts. Clones were sequenced by immunoSEQ multiplex PCR, and TCRdb holds only the in-frame ones, with some missing. That table gives V, J and clone size, and the DNA gave D and trimming. The profile shows roughly 250,000 clones, about 87% of them singletons. This clone was picked up one time. V shed 3 bases and J shed 7 bases, with 11 bases lying between them. Germline CDR1 is SGHNT and CDR2 is YYREEE (reference sequence). The CDR3 sequence is 14 residues long. The V and J genes are TRBV5-4 and TRBJ1-6; D remains ambiguous. Material for sequencing was peripheral blood. The clonotype was recovered from a human donor in a cohort sampled during active COVID-19. CDR3 bases: TGTGCCAGCAGCTCCAGGACGGGAAATTCACCCCTCCACTTT. As protein: CASSSRTGNSPLHF.